The entry below gives a single T cell receptor (beta chain) sequence along with its context. Its specificity is unknown. The repertoire was sequenced with immunoSEQ multiplex PCR; TCRdb's copy has only in-frame clones and lacks some. The sample contains 84,000 or so clones, 70% to 90% of which appear only once. The data originate from a study of T cell responses to AZD1222 COVID-19 vaccine. J was trimmed by 7 bases and V by 11 bases; bases with no gene match: 11. The V gene's germline CDR1 is MNHEY and CDR2 SVGAGI. There are 14 residues in the CDR3. Study-wide results and limits: Among spike-specific TCRs, nearly half reportedly target unmutated variant regions.

This clonotype was sampled from an adult in good health. The J gene is TRBJ1-4, the V gene TRBV6-5, with TRBD1 matching 9 bases. The input for sequencing was peripheral blood, taken on day 0 of AZD1222 vaccination. The CDR3 reads CARGGDRVSEKLFF. In DNA form, the CDR3 reads TGTGCCCGTGGGGGGGACAGGGTATCTGAAAAACTGTTTTTT.